Following are 25 T cell receptor beta chains from one sample sequenced in a study of blood T cell repertoires in COVID-19. Only in-frame clones appear in the TCRdb table, and some are missing; sequencing was by immunoSEQ multiplex PCR. The data hold about half a million clones, with approximately 85% observed a single time. The sequencing sample was made of peripheral blood. The receptors were sampled from a human donor in a cohort sampled during active COVID-19.

The chain has TRBV7-9 and TRBJ1-3; tentative D call: TRBD1 (5 bases). Germline-derived CDR1 and CDR2 are SEHNR and FQNEAQ (reference sequence). CDR3 length: 16 amino acids. The V end lost 1 base, the J end lost 1 base, and 11 bases lay between the germline ends. CDR3 loop: CASSLDRGSSGNTIYF. In DNA form, the CDR3 reads TGTGCCAGCAGCTTAGACCGGGGGTCGTCTGGAAACACCATATATTTT.

V gene TRBV6-4 combines with J gene TRBJ2-1; 14 bases line up with TRBD2. Germline loops: CDR1 MRHNA, CDR2 SNTAGT. The junction had 6 bases not matched to a gene; V was cut back by 5 bases and J by 9 bases. This CDR3 has 15 amino acids. CDR3 in DNA: TGTGCCAGCAGTAAGGGACTAGCGGGAGTCTCTGAGCAGTTCTTC. Amino acid sequence: CASSKGLAGVSEQFF.

This clone was seen just once. The V gene is TRBV25-1, the J gene TRBJ2-1, with D possibly being TRBD1 (5 bases). This CDR3 comprises 14 residues. Trimming pared 3 bases from V and 10 bases from J, leaving 16 bases between. From germline, CDR1 is MGHDK and CDR2 SYGVNS. CDR3 nucleotide sequence: TGTGCCAGCAGTGATCGACATCAGGGAAGCGAGCAGTTCTTC. Amino acid sequence: CASSDRHQGSEQFF.

This chain joins TRBV5-4 and TRBJ2-7; TRBD2 agrees at 10 bases. Per germline, CDR1 SGHNT and CDR2 YYREEE (reference sequence). Unmatched junction bases numbered 6, after V lost 3 bases and J lost 3 bases. The CDR3 length is 15 residues. The CDR3 DNA sequence: TGTGCCAGCAGCTCGCGGACTAGCGGAGGCTACGAGCAGTACTTC. It translates to CASSSRTSGGYEQYF. Full variable domain (outside the CDR3, taken from reference TRBV5-4 and TRBJ2-7): ETGVTQSPTHLIKTRGQQVTLRCSSQSGHNTVSWYQQALGQGPQFIFQYYREEENGRGNFPPRFSGLQFPNYSSELNVNALELDDSALYLCASSSRTSGGYEQYFGPGTRLTVT.

The V and J genes are TRBV24-1 and TRBJ2-3, with TRBD2 identical over 12 bases. Germline CDR1 reads KGHDR; CDR2 reads SFDVKD. The CDR3 consists of 20 residues. The V gene end was trimmed by 4 bases and the J gene end by 2 bases; junction bases not matched to a gene: 15. The CDR3 sequence: CATSEVLPSGRARDTDTQYF. Here the CDR3 DNA reads TGTGCCACCAGTGAGGTCCTCCCTAGCGGGAGGGCCCGTGACACAGATACGCAGTATTTT.

The V and J genes are TRBV7-3 and TRBJ1-5; D perhaps matches TRBD1 (6 bases). CDR3 length: 15 residues. Germline V CDR1 and CDR2: SGHTA, FQGTGA. V lost 3 bases, J lost 6 bases, and 15 bases lay in between. This CDR3 reads CASSFSGTPGQPQHF. In DNA, the CDR3 is TGTGCCAGCAGCTTTTCCGGGACACCAGGTCAGCCCCAGCATTTT.

V and J are TRBV28 and TRBJ1-2, with D unresolved. The CDR3 extends over 15 amino acids. The germline V gene encodes CDR1 MDHEN and CDR2 SYDVKM. V lost 3 bases and J 8 bases, leaving 19 bases between the germline ends. The CDR3 loop reads CASSFSAGLIEGYTF. The CDR3 bases are TGTGCCAGCAGTTTCTCTGCAGGCTTAATCGAGGGCTACACCTTC.

This clone came up many times. This chain connects TRBV11-1 to TRBJ1-3; D uncertain. V was cut by 5 bases and J by 2 bases, with 13 bases left in between. The CDR3 has 15 amino acids. Germline V gives CDR1 SGHAT, CDR2 FQDESV (reference sequence). The DNA for the CDR3 is TGTGCCAGCAGCCCAACCGGCGGGACTGGAAACACCATATATTTT. Its translation: CASSPTGGTGNTIYF.

J is TRBJ2-5 and V is TRBV7-8, with 8 bases identical to TRBD2. This CDR3 has 15 residues. The J segment lost 4 bases and the V segment lost 1 base, leaving 5 bases of the junction unmatched. Per germline, CDR1 SGHVS and CDR2 FQNEAQ. This chain's CDR3 is CASSLGGRRLETQYF. Written as DNA, the CDR3 is TGTGCCAGCAGCTTAGGCGGGAGGCGGTTAGAGACCCAGTACTTC.

The chain carries TRBV19 and TRBJ1-1; TRBD1 is a possible D gene (6 bases). Trimming left V 2 bases short and J 5 bases short, with 15 bases between. Germline CDR1 reads LNHDA; CDR2 reads SQIVND (reference sequence). The CDR3 loop spans 15 amino acids. CDR3 residues: CASSIQLQGWTEAFF. DNA of the CDR3: TGTGCCAGTAGTATACAATTACAGGGTTGGACTGAAGCTTTCTTT.

This clone was picked up one time. The V call is TRBV28, the J call TRBJ1-5; 8 bases are shared with TRBD1. The CDR3 contains 15 residues. Germline V gene sequence: CDR1 MDHEN, CDR2 SYDVKM. The junction had 6 bases not matched to a gene; V was cut back by 6 bases and J by 2 bases. The CDR3 protein is CASRPQGGGNQPQHF. The CDR3 nucleotides are TGTGCCAGCAGACCACAGGGGGGAGGCAATCAGCCCCAGCATTTT.

This clone was found a few times. The chain has TRBV10-2 and TRBJ1-6; the match to TRBD1 covers 7 bases. Trimming cost V 6 bases and J 7 bases; bases outside gene matches: 6. CDR1 WSHSY and CDR2 SAAADI come from the germline V gene. This CDR3 is built from 14 residues. CDR3 nucleotides: TGCGCCAGCAGAGTGGACAGGACCAATTCACCCCTCCACTTT. Translating gives CASRVDRTNSPLHF.

This clone appeared once. The chain carries TRBV28 and TRBJ2-4; D remains ambiguous. Trimming took off 4 bases at V and 0 bases at J, with 13 bases between the two ends. Germline CDR1 is MDHEN and CDR2 is SYDVKM. CDR3 length: 16 residues. This CDR3 reads CASSSAAIIAKNIQYF. CDR3 DNA: TGTGCCAGCAGTTCCGCGGCGATAATAGCCAAAAACATTCAGTACTTC.

This rearrangement joins TRBV18 to TRBJ1-1; TRBD1 agrees at 11 bases. The V gene's germline CDR1 is KGHSH and CDR2 LQKENI. The CDR3 loop spans 15 amino acids. Unmatched junction bases numbered 8, after V lost 3 bases and J lost 8 bases. CDR3 in DNA: TGTGCCAGCTCACCCATGGGACAGGGGGAAGGGGAAGCTTTCTTT. Protein product: CASSPMGQGEGEAFF.

Of note for this clone: The sample has other DNA sequences that encode this CDR3 too. The chain couples TRBV18 to TRBJ2-3, with D unclear. Per the germline V gene, CDR1 is KGHSH and CDR2 is LQKENI. CDR3 length equals 12 residues. The V and J ends lost 3 bases and 4 bases respectively, with 5 bases between them. The CDR3 bases are TGTGCCAGCTCACCTAGTTCAGATACGCAGTATTTT. The encoded protein is CASSPSSDTQYF.

The CDR3 here is CASSGGQYSSYEQYF. Here the CDR3 DNA reads TGTGCCAGTAGTGGCGGACAGTACAGCTCCTACGAGCAGTACTTC. The V call is TRBV19, the J call TRBJ2-7, with D possibly being TRBD1 (6 bases). V was cut by 5 bases and J by 0 bases, with 14 bases left in between. This CDR3 contains 15 residues. CDR1 and CDR2 (germline): LNHDA, SQIVND (reference sequence).

The chain links TRBV12-5 to TRBJ2-1; D unclear. The germline CDR1 and CDR2 sequences are LGHNT and FRNRAP. V lost 6 bases and J 0 bases, leaving 9 bases between the germline ends. This CDR3 is 14 amino acids long. The CDR3 loop reads CASGDNRSYNEQFF. CDR3 in DNA: TGTGCTAGTGGAGACAACCGCTCCTACAATGAGCAGTTCTTC. The complete variable domain, with remaining parts taken from reference TRBV12-5 and TRBJ2-1, reads DARVTQTPRHKVTEMGQEVTMRCQPILGHNTVFWYRQTMMQGLELLAYFRNRAPLDDSGMPKDRFSAEMPDATLATLKIQPSEPRDSAVYFCASGDNRSYNEQFFGPGTRLTVL.

V and J are TRBV9 and TRBJ2-3; 8 bases agree with TRBD2. Germline V gene lookup returns CDR1 SGDLS and CDR2 YYNGEE. This CDR3 contains 15 residues. V shed 0 bases, J shed 4 bases, and the junction held 4 bases outside the gene matches. The CDR3 DNA is TGTGCCAGCAGCGTAGTCGGGAGGGGGGCAGATACGCAGTATTTT. This encodes CASSVVGRGADTQYF.

This chain joins TRBV19 and TRBJ2-7; 9 bases match TRBD1. Germline values: CDR1 LNHDA, CDR2 SQIVND (reference sequence). V was clipped by 3 bases and J by 0 bases; unmatched bases: 6. This CDR3 has 16 amino acids. This CDR3 is CASSMGPGQGSYEQYF. CDR3 DNA sequence: TGTGCCAGTAGTATGGGACCGGGACAGGGCTCCTACGAGCAGTACTTC.

This chain links TRBV10-3 with TRBJ1-1; a possible D gene is TRBD1 (6 bases). This CDR3 comprises 16 residues. The ends were cut back, 6 bases at V and 0 bases at J, with 17 bases in the middle. In germline, CDR1 is ENHRY, CDR2 SYGVKD. The CDR3 here is CAISTGGGRMNTEAFF. The DNA of the CDR3 is TGTGCCATCAGCACGGGGGGGGGCCGAATGAACACTGAAGCTTTCTTT.

The chain has TRBV21-1 and TRBJ2-2; the table assigns TRBD2, which was not confirmed against the DNA. TRBV21-1 is deemed a pseudogene. The CDR3 covers 11 residues. As DNA, the CDR3 is TGTGCCAGCGAGGGCACCGGGGAGCTGTTTTTT. Amino acid sequence: CASEGTGELFF.

The V and J genes are TRBV7-9 and TRBJ1-1; 8 bases line up with TRBD1. V trimming: 6 bases; J trimming: 8 bases; junction bases outside the gene matches: 14. CDR3 size: 15 residues. Germline V gene data show CDR1 as SEHNR and CDR2 as FQNEAQ (reference sequence). The DNA of the CDR3 is TGTGCCAGCAGATTGACAGGGGATACCTTCAGGGAAGCTTTCTTT. As protein: CASRLTGDTFREAFF.

As for this clone: The sample contains more than one DNA sequence encoding this CDR3. The chain combines TRBV30 with TRBJ1-1; no clear D. Trimming removed 2 bases from V and 3 bases from J, with 7 bases in between. The CDR3 loop spans 12 amino acids. Germline CDR1 and CDR2: GTSNPN and SVGIG (reference sequence). DNA of the CDR3: TGTGCCTGGAGTCCCGGGGACACTGAAGCTTTCTTT. Protein: CAWSPGDTEAFF.

The CDR3 sequence: CAWSVQDNTEAFF. The CDR3 coding sequence is TGTGCCTGGAGTGTACAGGATAACACTGAAGCTTTCTTT. The chain combines TRBV30 with TRBJ1-1, with D perhaps matching TRBD1 (5 bases). The length of the CDR3 is 13 residues. From germline, CDR1 is GTSNPN and CDR2 SVGIG (reference sequence). The germline V and J ends were trimmed by 0 bases and 2 bases, with 7 bases remaining between them.

This clone was recorded a few times. This chain uses TRBV30 with TRBJ1-5; D is possibly TRBD1 (5 bases). Trimming removed 1 base at V and 1 base at J, with 20 bases between. The germline V gene has CDR1 GTSNPN and CDR2 SVGIG (reference sequence). There are 18 residues in the CDR3. CDR3 residues: CAWSGDMGPLGSNQPQHF. The DNA of the CDR3 is TGTGCCTGGAGTGGCGACATGGGGCCTTTAGGGAGCAATCAGCCCCAGCATTTT.